This passage covers 27 T cell receptor beta chains from one sample sequenced in a study of CD8 T cells in ankylosing spondylitis. TCRdb ran MiXCR on the 5' RACE reads and lists one entry per CDR3 protein. The table shows 150,000 or so distinct CDR3 sequences, with about a sixth occurring only once. The sequenced sample consisted of blood, either unsorted or a sorted T cell fraction (not recorded which). The origin of the receptors is a male donor with ankylosing spondylitis or in good health (not recorded which).

This clonotype has ten or more counts. V gene TRBV5-1 combines with J gene TRBJ2-2; D is possibly TRBD2 (6 bases). V was pared by 4 bases and J by 10 bases, with 14 bases between. Looked up from germline, CDR1 is SGHRS and CDR2 is YFSETQ. CDR3 length: 13 amino acids. The CDR3 region has the DNA TGCGCCAGCAGCGGGCCCGGGGGATTGGAGCTGTTTTTT. This encodes CASSGPGGLELFF.

This clonotype came up a few times. The gene calls are TRBV5-1 and TRBJ2-3; perhaps TRBD2 as D (5 bases). The germline V gene encodes CDR1 SGHRS and CDR2 YFSETQ. Deletions cut 7 bases from V and 6 bases from J, with 24 bases between. The CDR3 totals 16 residues. The CDR3 DNA is TGCGCCAGCTCCTCGGTCGGTAGCGTCTTGCTTGATACGCAGTATTTT. As protein: CASSSVGSVLLDTQYF.

Worth noting for this clonotype: A much larger clone lies one base from this, so it may be a read error. This CDR3 is missing its conserved last phenylalanine or tryptophan, likely due to a read error. This sequence joins TRBV5-6 and TRBJ1-1; D call uncertain. V was shortened by 0 bases and J by 8 bases, with 5 bases between the two germline ends. CDR1 is SGHDT and CDR2 is YYEEEE in the germline V gene. The CDR3 is 11 residues long. The CDR3, as DNA: TGTGCCAGCAGCTTGGGCGGAGAAGCTTTCCTT. Protein: CASSLGGEAFL.

This clonotype was seen more than once but under ten times. The V call is TRBV18, the J call TRBJ2-1; D is perhaps TRBD2 (6 bases). V was pared by 0 bases and J by 7 bases, with 7 bases between. Germline assignment: CDR1 KGHSH and CDR2 LQKENI. The CDR3 runs to 13 residues. The CDR3 DNA reads TGTGCCAGCTCACCACCAGGGACTAATGAGCAGTTCTTC. It codes for CASSPPGTNEQFF.

This CDR3 reads CAWKAGNTIYF. For the CDR3, the DNA is TGTGCCTGGAAGGCAGGAAACACCATATATTTT. V is TRBV30 and J is TRBJ1-3; D remains ambiguous. Per the germline V gene, CDR1 is GTSNPN and CDR2 is SVGIG (reference sequence). The CDR3 loop spans 11 amino acids. V lost 4 bases and J 4 bases, leaving 5 bases between the germline ends.

This clonotype was counted at least ten times. The rearrangement uses TRBV5-1 and TRBJ2-2; 12 nucleotides agree with TRBD2. CDR3 length: 17 residues. V lost 0 bases to trimming and J lost 5 bases; unmatched junction nucleotides: 5. Germline V gene data show CDR1 as SGHRS and CDR2 as YFSETQ. The CDR3 DNA follows: TGCGCCAGCAGCTTGGGACTAGCGGGAGTAAGGACCGGGGAGCTGTTTTTT. Translated: CASSLGLAGVRTGELFF.

This clonotype was seen repeatedly, ten times or more. The chain recombines TRBV5-1 with TRBJ2-7; TRBD1 agrees at 9 bases. Germline loops: CDR1 SGHRS, CDR2 YFSETQ. J gave up 5 bases and V 4 bases, and 7 bases lay outside the gene matches. There are 14 residues in the CDR3. Here the CDR3 reads CASSPDRGGNEQYF. The CDR3 DNA is TGCGCCAGCAGCCCGGACAGGGGAGGGAACGAGCAGTACTTC.

This clonotype came up many times. The chain uses TRBV6-5 and TRBJ2-7; TRBD2 might be the D (5 bases). Looked up from germline, CDR1 is MNHEY and CDR2 is SVGAGI. Trimming left V 6 bases short and J 7 bases short, with 13 bases between. The CDR3 has 12 residues. The CDR3 sequence: CASSRTSWEQYF. The CDR3 DNA is TGTGCCAGCAGCAGAACTAGTTGGGAGCAGTACTTC.

V usage is TRBV3-1 and J usage is TRBJ1-1; D not resolved. From germline, CDR1 is LGHDT and CDR2 YNNKEL (reference sequence). The CDR3 extends over 15 amino acids. Trimming took 4 bases from V and 1 from J, leaving 13 bases between them. The CDR3 DNA is TGTGCCAGCAGCCGAAACGGGGTAGAGAACACTGAAGCTTTCTTT. Its translation: CASSRNGVENTEAFF.

Here the CDR3 reads CSARRDRRNEKLFF. The CDR3 nucleotides are TGCAGTGCTAGAAGGGACAGGCGTAATGAAAAACTGTTTTTT. V usage is TRBV20-1 and J usage is TRBJ1-4; TRBD1 matches at 8 bases. The CDR3 is 14 amino acids. V dropped 2 bases and J dropped 4; count of bases not matched to a gene: 3. CDR1 is DFQATT, CDR2 SNEGSKA, per germline (reference sequence).

This clonotype has a count of ten or more. J is TRBJ2-7 and V is TRBV10-3; tentatively, D is TRBD2 (5 bases). This CDR3 spans 14 amino acids. CDR1 ENHRY and CDR2 SYGVKD come from the germline V gene. Trimming removed 7 bases from V and 0 bases from J, with 13 bases in between. The DNA for the CDR3 is TGTGCCATCAAGAAGGGAGTCGCCTCCTACGAGCAGTACTTC. As protein: CAIKKGVASYEQYF.

This clonotype was seen at least ten times. The rearrangement joins TRBV29-1 to TRBJ1-2; D is unclear. This CDR3 contains 16 residues. Trimming left V 2 bases short and J 0 bases short, with 16 bases between. CDR1 SQVTM and CDR2 ANQGSEA come from the germline V gene. CDR3 DNA sequence: TGCAGCGTTGAATCACACTCGACGGGAGCTAACTATGGCTACACCTTC. Encoded protein: CSVESHSTGANYGYTF.

The chain is built from TRBV19 and TRBJ2-1; a possible D gene is TRBD2 (6 bases). CDR1 LNHDA and CDR2 SQIVND come from the germline V gene (reference sequence). V was trimmed by 5 bases and J by 8 bases, leaving 16 bases between them. The CDR3 has 14 residues. This chain's CDR3 is CASSGMEGSDEQFF. Here the CDR3 DNA reads TGTGCCAGTAGTGGTATGGAGGGTTCCGATGAGCAGTTCTTC.

This clonotype was detected many times. This chain links TRBV29-1 with TRBJ2-1; D is uncertain. The V end lost 2 bases, the J end lost 1 base, and 9 bases lay between the germline ends. Germline CDR1 is SQVTM and CDR2 is ANQGSEA. There are 14 residues in the CDR3. The CDR3 sequence: CSVERYGSYNEQFF. The CDR3 coding sequence is TGCAGCGTTGAAAGATATGGGTCCTACAATGAGCAGTTCTTC.

The rearrangement links TRBV29-1 to TRBJ2-3; no definite D call. Deletions cut 4 bases from V and 1 base from J, with 6 bases between. The length of the CDR3 is 12 residues. From germline, CDR1 is SQVTM and CDR2 ANQGSEA. The CDR3 is CSVAQGTDTQYF. The DNA for the CDR3 is TGCAGCGTTGCCCAGGGCACAGATACGCAGTATTTT.

This sequence joins TRBV5-1 and TRBJ2-1; tentative D call: TRBD2 (6 bases). Trimming pared 5 bases from V and 8 bases from J, leaving 23 bases between. Germline CDR1 and CDR2: SGHRS and YFSETQ. CDR3 length: 16 amino acids. CDR3 sequence reads: CASRTGLELAPDEQFF. DNA for the CDR3: TGCGCCAGCAGGACTGGCCTGGAACTAGCCCCGGATGAGCAGTTCTTC.

This sequence joins TRBV12-2 and TRBJ2-6. TRBV12-2 is labeled a pseudogene. The CDR3 covers 14 residues. Written as DNA, the CDR3 is TGTGCAAGTCGCCTTCTTTGGGCTGCCAACGTCCTGACTTTC. This gives the protein CASRLLWAANVLTF.

This clonotype has at least ten counts. This chain uses TRBV29-1 with TRBJ2-1, with D perhaps TRBD1 (6 bases). This CDR3 spans 13 amino acids. V lost 6 bases to trimming and J lost 9 bases, with 18 bases between them. Germline V gene data show CDR1 as SQVTM and CDR2 as ANQGSEA. The CDR3 DNA sequence: TGCAGCGTGACAAGGGCTATAGGGGGTGAGCAGTTCTTC. The encoded protein is CSVTRAIGGEQFF.

The chain has TRBV10-3 and TRBJ2-3; no clear D. The V gene's germline CDR1 is ENHRY and CDR2 SYGVKD. The CDR3 sequence is 15 residues long. V dropped 6 bases and J dropped 0 bases, with 13 bases sitting between them. The CDR3 is CAIRRDSPSTDTQYF. The CDR3 DNA reads as TGTGCCATCAGGAGAGACTCCCCTAGCACAGATACGCAGTATTTT.

This clonotype has just a few counts. V is TRBV28 and J is TRBJ2-7; 7 bases agree with TRBD2. The junction had 9 bases not matched to a gene; V was cut back by 8 bases and J by 2 bases. The CDR3 extends over 14 amino acids. Germline V lookup: CDR1 MDHEN, CDR2 SYDVKM. The CDR3 sequence: CASLQERETYEQYF. CDR3 coding DNA: TGTGCCAGCCTACAGGAGCGGGAAACCTACGAGCAGTACTTC.

Ten or more counts support this clonotype. This chain connects TRBV5-1 to TRBJ2-4; a weak D match, TRBD2 (5 bases). In germline, CDR1 is SGHRS, CDR2 YFSETQ. The CDR3 consists of 17 residues. Trimming left V 1 base short and J 0 bases short, with 14 bases between. The CDR3 DNA is TGCGCCAGCAGCTTGAGGGCAAGCGGCTTAGCCAAAAACATTCAGTACTTC. Translating it yields CASSLRASGLAKNIQYF.

This clonotype was detected many times. This sequence joins TRBV6-4 and TRBJ1-2; D is unresolved. The V gene lost 2 bases and the J gene lost 3 bases, with 4 bases spanning the gap. Germline assignment: CDR1 MRHNA and CDR2 SNTAGT. This CDR3 is 12 amino acids long. CDR3 sequence (DNA): TGTGCCAGCAGTGACGGCGACTATGGCTACACCTTC. It codes for CASSDGDYGYTF.

This chain connects TRBV10-3 to TRBJ1-4, with D perhaps TRBD1 (6 bases). This CDR3 region has 15 residues. Trimming removed 10 bases from V and 5 bases from J, with 20 bases in between. Germline CDR1 is ENHRY and CDR2 is SYGVKD. The DNA of the CDR3 is TGTGCCACCGGGGCGGGGGCAGCGAAAAATGAAAAACTGTTTTTT. This codes for CATGAGAAKNEKLFF.

This clonotype was seen repeatedly, ten times or more. The gene calls are TRBV28 and TRBJ2-2; the match to TRBD1 covers 8 bases. The germline V gene has CDR1 MDHEN and CDR2 SYDVKM. J gave up 7 bases and V 4 bases, and 8 bases lay outside the gene matches. The CDR3 length is 15 residues. CDR3 protein: CASSWDRSNLGELFF. In DNA form, the CDR3 reads TGTGCCAGCAGTTGGGACAGGTCTAACCTCGGGGAGCTGTTTTTT.

The sample holds many counts of this clonotype. The CDR3 DNA reads as TGTGCCATCAGTGACGGGACTAGCGGGAGCCCAGATACGCAGTATTTT. It translates to CAISDGTSGSPDTQYF. V usage is TRBV10-3 and J usage is TRBJ2-3; 14 nucleotides match TRBD2. The CDR3 consists of 16 residues. CDR1 is ENHRY and CDR2 is SYGVKD in the germline V gene. The ends lost 3 bases at V and 4 bases at J; junction bases unmatched: 3.

With regard to this clonotype: An end of the junction does not agree with germline; a read error may underlie this. The chain recombines TRBV28 with TRBJ1-1; D gene ambiguous. The germline V gene encodes CDR1 MDHEN and CDR2 SYDVKM. CDR3 length: 12 residues. The DNA of the CDR3 is TGTGTCAGCAGTTTATTTTACACTGAAGCTTTCTTT. It codes for CVSSLFYTEAFF.

The table lists this clonotype with many counts. The gene calls are TRBV28 and TRBJ1-1; D unclear. Between the trimmed V and J ends, which lost 2 bases and 2 bases, there was a span of 3 bases. The V gene's germline CDR1 is MDHEN and CDR2 SYDVKM. This CDR3 region has 12 residues. CDR3 nucleotide sequence: TGTGCCAGCAGTTTAGATAACACTGAAGCTTTCTTT. Protein sequence: CASSLDNTEAFF.